This T cell receptor beta chain appears in the sequencing data of a study of a mutant IDH1 vaccine in newly diagnosed glioma. For the study at large: At weeks 1, 3, 5, 7, 11, 15, 19 and 23, patients received a vaccination, eight in all. Points from the study as a whole: Changes in the top peripheral T cell clonotypes seemingly had no bearing on pseudoprogression.

Time point noted: week 23, last vaccination. What each vaccine dose contained was 300 ug of mutant IDH1 20-mer peptide, accompanied by topical imiquimod. The V gene's germline CDR1 is SQVTM and CDR2 ANQGSEA. CDR3 size: 14 residues. V was pared by 5 bases and J by 2 bases, with 6 bases of the junction left unmatched. TCRdb's table, derived via immunoSEQ multiplex PCR, lists solely in-frame clones and lacks some. The profile shows about 43,000 clones, about 81% of them singletons. A word on this clone: Its specificity is unknown.

The TCR originated in a young woman with glioma. Some clones in this sample may be carry-over from other donors' samples. The material was PBMCs, obtained from a glioma patient whose treatment included an IDH1 peptide vaccine. This chain joins TRBV29-1 and TRBJ2-5, with 9 bases identical to TRBD2. CDR3 protein: CSVPPAGGQETQYF. The CDR3, as DNA: TGCAGCGTTCCCCCAGCGGGGGGACAAGAGACCCAGTACTTC.